These 23 T cell receptor beta chains were all obtained from the same sample, sequenced in a study of human T cells and chemical hapten exposure (dated by TCRdb to the early 2020s). Libraries were made using RACE. Reads for this sample came from a NextSeq 500. The public reads were reanalyzed by TCRdb: fastp trimming at Q25, MiXCR alignment, in-frame beta chains only. Each record represents a unique CDR3 protein, reported with the most common genes and DNA among its rows. The sample table lists tens of thousands of distinct CDR3 sequences, about 9% of them with a count of one. 4.5% of the sample is held by the ten biggest clonotypes. What this sample's time point label stands for: patch test 1, 2 weeks after DPC sensitization. Read against the paper, the sample's treatment or condition label means: therapeutic diphenylcyclopropenone sensitization with weekly scalp DPC. This material consisted of whole blood, taken in connection with sensitization to the hapten diphenylcyclopropenone (DPC). Every receptor here comes from a woman in her fifties or sixties with alopecia areata. Some clones in this sample may be carry-over from other donors' samples.

This clonotype was counted many times. The V gene is TRBV6-2 or TRBV6-3, the J gene TRBJ2-7, with no clear D. The V and J ends lost 7 bases and 7 bases respectively, with 17 bases between them. The CDR3 totals 13 residues. Germline V gives CDR1 MNHEY, CDR2 SVGEGT. The chain's CDR3 is CASNGVVWEEQYF. In DNA form, the CDR3 reads TGTGCCAGCAATGGAGTAGTGTGGGAAGAGCAGTACTTC.

This chain joins TRBV29-1 and TRBJ2-6; 8 nucleotides align to TRBD1. The CDR3 contains 16 residues. V shed 7 bases and J 2 bases; nucleotides not matched to a gene: 10. Germline CDR1 SQVTM, CDR2 ANQGSEA. CDR3 in amino acids: CSAGGAGGAGANVLTF. CDR3 sequence (DNA): TGCAGCGCCGGCGGGGCAGGGGGCGCTGGGGCCAACGTCCTGACTTTC. The entire variable domain, with the rest obtained from reference TRBV29-1 and TRBJ2-6, is as follows: SAVISQKPSRDICQRGTSLTIQCQVDSQVTMMFWYRQQPGQSLTLIATANQGSEATYESGFVIDKFPISRPNLTFSTLTVSNMSPEDSSIYLCSAGGAGGAGANVLTFGAGSRLTVL.

The sample holds many counts of this clonotype. The chain links TRBV9 to TRBJ2-5; D is undetermined. The length of the CDR3 is 15 residues. The germline gives CDR1 SGDLS, CDR2 YYNGEE. V lost 0 bases and J lost 4, with 13 bases in between. The CDR3 protein is CASSVAGSARETQYF. The DNA of the CDR3 is TGTGCCAGCAGCGTAGCAGGTTCGGCCAGAGAGACCCAGTACTTC.

This clonotype has just a few counts. V usage is TRBV10-3 and J usage is TRBJ2-7, with unresolved D. Germline CDR1 reads ENHRY; CDR2 reads SYGVKD. With 2 bases removed from V and 6 bases from J, the gap between germline ends came to 5 bases. CDR3 length equals 11 residues. Here the CDR3 reads CAISEIREQYF. The CDR3 DNA is TGTGCCATCAGTGAGATTCGCGAGCAGTACTTC.

This clonotype came up many times. V usage is TRBV14 and J usage is TRBJ2-7; TRBD1 might be the D (6 bases). The CDR3 loop spans 12 amino acids. Germline V lookup: CDR1 SGHDN, CDR2 FVKESK. The V end lost 3 bases, the J end lost 9 bases, and 12 bases lay between the germline ends. The CDR3 nucleotides read TGTGCCAGCAGCCAGGTGGGGGCGAGGCAGTACTTC. Translating gives CASSQVGARQYF.

This clonotype has a handful of counts. The chain is built from TRBV7-9 and TRBJ2-1; D is uncertain. From germline, CDR1 is SEHNR and CDR2 FQNEAQ (reference sequence). V was trimmed by 2 bases and J by 6 bases, leaving 5 bases between them. The CDR3 length is 12 residues. CDR3 in amino acids: CASSLTSNEQFF. The DNA for the CDR3 is TGTGCCAGCAGCTTAACCTCCAATGAGCAGTTCTTC.

This clonotype was seen many times. The chain carries TRBV6-5 and TRBJ2-1, with 11 bases matching TRBD2. V gave up 5 bases and J gave up 0 bases; unmatched junction bases: 3. CDR1 and CDR2 (germline): MNHEY, SVGAGI. CDR3 length: 16 amino acids. CDR3 sequence: CASSGTSGPSYNEQFF. In DNA form, the CDR3 reads TGTGCCAGCAGTGGGACTAGCGGCCCCTCCTACAATGAGCAGTTCTTC.

This clonotype turned up a few times. The rearrangement uses TRBV20-1 and TRBJ2-2; TRBD1 might be the D (6 bases). This CDR3 is built from 15 residues. Germline V gene data show CDR1 as DFQATT and CDR2 as SNEGSKA (reference sequence). Trimming stripped 2 bases from V and 2 bases from J, with 12 bases between. The CDR3 loop reads CSARKQGSNTGELFF. CDR3 in DNA: TGCAGTGCTAGAAAGCAGGGGAGCAACACCGGGGAGCTGTTTTTT.

This clonotype appeared many times. This chain joins TRBV7-6 and TRBJ1-1; no reliable D call. The germline V gene has CDR1 SGHVS and CDR2 FNYEAQ. Trimming stripped 0 bases from V and 1 base from J, with 6 bases between. CDR3 length: 14 amino acids. CDR3 in amino acids: CASSLAEGNTEAFF. CDR3 in DNA: TGTGCCAGCAGCTTAGCGGAGGGGAACACTGAAGCTTTCTTT.

There are many counts of this clonotype. This chain connects TRBV14 to TRBJ2-1; tentative D call: TRBD2 (6 bases). Germline loops: CDR1 SGHDN, CDR2 FVKESK. Trimming cost V 1 base and J 12 bases, with 7 bases left between them. The CDR3 covers 11 residues. For the CDR3, the DNA is TGTGCCAGCAGCCAAGCCGGGAGGCAGTTCTTC. Protein product: CASSQAGRQFF.

This clonotype was observed many times. The rearrangement joins TRBV5-3 to TRBJ2-1, with TRBD2 identical over 8 bases. TRBV5-3 is recorded as an ORF, its role being uncertain. The V gene end was trimmed by 4 bases and the J gene end by 6 bases; junction bases not matched to a gene: 18. The CDR3 runs to 18 residues. The CDR3 DNA reads as TGTGCCAGAAGCAAGGGCAGGTATGCGGGACTAGGGACCAATGAGCAGTTCTTC. Amino acid sequence: CARSKGRYAGLGTNEQFF.

This clonotype was detected ten times or more. The chain uses TRBV7-9 and TRBJ2-1, with D uncertain. V lost 5 bases, J lost 4 bases, and 12 bases lay in between. Germline CDR1 SEHNR, CDR2 FQNEAQ (reference sequence). This CDR3 has 14 residues. The CDR3 coding sequence is TGTGCCAGCAGCACACCAGGAGAGTACAATGAGCAGTTCTTC. Protein product: CASSTPGEYNEQFF.

The chain has TRBV11-2 and TRBJ2-5, with D unclear. The CDR3 extends over 13 amino acids. Germline V gene data show CDR1 as SGHAT and CDR2 as FQNNGV. Trimming cost V 4 bases and J 10 bases, with 16 bases left between them. The CDR3: CASSYASVRSQYF. Here the CDR3 DNA reads TGTGCCAGCAGCTATGCCAGCGTTAGGAGCCAGTACTTC.

This clonotype was counted at least ten times. The chain employs TRBV5-1 and TRBJ2-1, with a tentative D call TRBD1 (5 bases). CDR1 and CDR2 from the germline V gene are SGHRS and YFSETQ. The CDR3 consists of 14 residues. V was pared by 0 bases and J by 11 bases, with 15 bases between. The CDR3: CASSLGGVRDQQFF. The CDR3 bases are TGCGCCAGCAGCTTGGGAGGAGTCAGGGATCAGCAGTTCTTC. The full variable domain, completed using reference TRBV5-1 and TRBJ2-1, is KAGVTQTPRYLIKTRGQQVTLSCSPISGHRSVSWYQQTPGQGLQFLFEYFSETQRNKGNFPGRFSGRQFSNSRSEMNVSTLELGDSALYLCASSLGGVRDQQFFGPGTRLTVL.

The V gene is TRBV20-1, the J gene TRBJ2-1; no firm D call. Germline CDR1 is DFQATT and CDR2 is SNEGSKA (reference sequence). The CDR3 length is 13 residues. Trimming removed 4 bases at V and 6 bases at J, with 13 bases between. As DNA, the CDR3 is TGCAGTGCTATCGGTCAAGTGGGCAATGAGCAGTTCTTC. As protein: CSAIGQVGNEQFF.

The rearrangement links TRBV7-2 to TRBJ2-3; no clear D. Germline assignment: CDR1 SGHTA and CDR2 FQGNSA. V lost 0 bases and J 8 bases, leaving 12 bases between the germline ends. CDR3 length: 14 amino acids. As DNA, the CDR3 is TGTGCCAGCAGCTTAGCCGGCCCGTCGGGTACGCAGTATTTT. It encodes CASSLAGPSGTQYF. Variable domain in full (rest from reference TRBV7-2 and TRBJ2-3): GAGVSQSPSNKVTEKGKDVELRCDPISGHTALYWYRQSLGQGLEFLIYFQGNSAPDKSGLPSDRFSAERTGGSVSTLTIQRTQQEDSAVYLCASSLAGPSGTQYFGPGTRLTVL.

The sample holds many counts of this clonotype. The chain employs TRBV29-1 and TRBJ1-2; 8 bases fit TRBD1. The CDR3 runs to 15 residues. Germline V lookup: CDR1 SQVTM, CDR2 ANQGSEA. The J segment lost 4 bases and the V segment lost 4 bases, leaving 11 bases of the junction unmatched. In nucleotides, the CDR3 is TGCAGCGTTGGCAGAGACAGGGGCAGTGGCTATGGCTACACCTTC. Its translation is CSVGRDRGSGYGYTF.

This clonotype was seen a few times. The chain joins TRBV2 to TRBJ1-2; D remains unclear. Trimming cost V 6 bases and J 4 bases, with 15 bases left between them. Per germline, CDR1 SNHLY and CDR2 FYNNEI. The CDR3 has 14 residues. The CDR3 nucleotides are TGTGCCAGCAGAAGCGTCTCTGTAGGCTATGGCTACACCTTC. This encodes CASRSVSVGYGYTF. Looking up the rest from reference TRBV2 and TRBJ1-2 gives the full variable domain: EPEVTQTPSHQVTQMGQEVILRCVPISNHLYFYWYRQILGQKVEFLVSFYNNEISEKSEIFDDQFSVERPDGSNFTLKIRSTKLEDSAMYFCASRSVSVGYGYTFGSGTRLTVV.

This clonotype has more than one count but fewer than ten. The V gene is TRBV11-2, the J gene TRBJ1-2, with D uncertain. With 0 bases removed from V and 2 bases from J, the gap between germline ends came to 10 bases. CDR1 SGHAT and CDR2 FQNNGV come from the germline V gene. This CDR3 is 15 amino acids long. This CDR3 reads CASSLEGGLNYGYTF. The CDR3 nucleotides are TGTGCCAGCAGCTTAGAGGGCGGATTAAACTATGGCTACACCTTC. The full variable domain, with the rest looked up from reference TRBV11-2 and TRBJ1-2, is EAGVAQSPRYKIIEKRQSVAFWCNPISGHATLYWYQQILGQGPKLLIQFQNNGVVDDSQLPKDRFSAERLKGVDSTLKIQPAKLEDSAVYLCASSLEGGLNYGYTFGSGTRLTVV.

In its sample, this clonotype was seen many times. This rearrangement joins TRBV29-1 to TRBJ1-6; 7 nucleotides line up with TRBD1. The CDR3 loop spans 13 amino acids. The trim removed 7 bases at V and 8 bases at J, leaving 8 bases unmatched. Looked up from germline, CDR1 is SQVTM and CDR2 is ANQGSEA. CDR3 sequence reads: CSARTGGDSPLHF. CDR3 DNA sequence: TGCAGCGCCAGGACAGGAGGCGATTCACCCCTCCACTTT.

This clonotype was counted ten times or more. V gene TRBV10-1 combines with J gene TRBJ1-1, with D perhaps TRBD1 (6 bases). Trimming left V 6 bases short and J 3 bases short, with 11 bases between. This CDR3 has 13 residues. The V gene's germline CDR1 is WNHNN and CDR2 SYGVQD (reference sequence). CDR3 sequence reads: CASRVYRDTEAFF. The DNA for the CDR3 is TGCGCCAGCAGAGTCTACAGGGACACTGAAGCTTTCTTT.

Comment on this clonotype: A read error is possible here, since a much larger clone lies one base away. The chain uses TRBV11-3 and TRBJ2-2; D is perhaps TRBD2 (5 bases). The CDR3 consists of 13 residues. The germline V gene encodes CDR1 SGHNT and CDR2 YENEEA. CDR3 coding DNA: TGTGCCAGCAGCCTCTCCACCGCCGGGGAGCCGTTTTTT. Protein product: CASSLSTAGEPFF.

This clonotype has only a few counts. This rearrangement joins TRBV10-3 to TRBJ2-5; weak D call: TRBD2 (5 bases). This CDR3 comprises 11 residues. The V end lost 4 bases, the J end lost 5 bases, and 5 bases lay between the germline ends. Germline V gene sequence: CDR1 ENHRY, CDR2 SYGVKD. The CDR3 nucleotides are TGTGCCATCAGTGGAGGGGAGACCCAGTACTTC. Translating it yields CAISGGETQYF.